One sample yielded the 23 T cell receptor beta chains listed below, sequenced in a study of blood T cell repertoires in COVID-19. Clones were sequenced by immunoSEQ multiplex PCR, and TCRdb holds only the in-frame ones, with some missing. Of 150,000 to 200,000 clones listed, about four fifths were seen once; the top ten hold approximately 7.9%. Sequencing was performed on PBMCs or T cells enriched from blood (not recorded which). All receptors derive from a man in his forties who had recovered from COVID-19.

The rearrangement joins TRBV7-2 to TRBJ1-5; a possible D gene is TRBD1 (6 bases). V lost 5 bases, J lost 4 bases, and 15 bases lay in between. This CDR3 comprises 15 residues. CDR1 is SGHTA and CDR2 is FQGNSA in the germline V gene. The CDR3 spells CASSQQGYDNQPQHF. The CDR3 bases are TGTGCCAGCAGCCAACAGGGATACGATAATCAGCCCCAGCATTTT. The whole variable domain, filled in from reference TRBV7-2 and TRBJ1-5, reads GAGVSQSPSNKVTEKGKDVELRCDPISGHTALYWYRQSLGQGLEFLIYFQGNSAPDKSGLPSDRFSAERTGGSVSTLTIQRTQQEDSAVYLCASSQQGYDNQPQHFGDGTRLSIL.

V is TRBV19 and J is TRBJ1-2; a possible D gene is TRBD1 (5 bases). The ends were cut back, 3 bases at V and 0 bases at J, with 20 bases in the middle. From germline, CDR1 is LNHDA and CDR2 SQIVND (reference sequence). This CDR3 has 18 amino acids. CDR3 in amino acids: CASSMRSAGRTTNYGYTF. In DNA form, the CDR3 reads TGTGCCAGTAGTATGAGGAGCGCAGGGAGGACTACTAACTATGGCTACACCTTC. Drawing the rest from reference TRBV19 and TRBJ1-2, the complete variable domain is DGGITQSPKYLFRKEGQNVTLSCEQNLNHDAMYWYRQDPGQGLRLIYYSQIVNDFQKGDIAEGYSVSREKKESFPLTVTSAQKNPTAFYLCASSMRSAGRTTNYGYTFGSGTRLTVV.

This clone was observed a single time. The V gene is TRBV4-3, the J gene TRBJ2-7; no clear D gene. Germline V CDR1 and CDR2: LGHNA, YSLEER. Trimming removed 0 bases at V and 2 bases at J, with 8 bases between. This CDR3 comprises 14 residues. CDR3 bases: TGCGCCAGCAGCCAAGAACAGTCTACCTACGAGCAGTACTTC. Translated, it gives CASSQEQSTYEQYF.

The chain uses TRBV6-5 and TRBJ1-3; 7 nucleotides match TRBD1. From germline, CDR1 is MNHEY and CDR2 SVGAGI. V shed 6 bases, J shed 4 bases, and the junction held 9 bases outside the gene matches. The CDR3 is made up of 15 amino acids. CDR3 bases: TGTGCCAGCAGATCTTCCGGGACAGCAGGAAACACCATATATTTT. Residues: CASRSSGTAGNTIYF.

The J gene is TRBJ1-1, the V gene TRBV30; TRBD1 might be the D (5 bases). CDR1 is GTSNPN and CDR2 is SVGIG in the germline V gene (reference sequence). The CDR3 has 16 residues. The V gene lost 3 bases and the J gene lost 0 bases, with 17 bases spanning the gap. The DNA for the CDR3 is TGTGCCTGGAGGCCTGCCCGACAGATACTGAACACTGAAGCTTTCTTT. It encodes CAWRPARQILNTEAFF.

The chain has TRBV19 and TRBJ2-2; no firm D call. V lost 2 bases and J 4 bases, leaving 5 bases between the germline ends. The CDR3 is made up of 13 amino acids. CDR1 and CDR2 (germline): LNHDA, SQIVND (reference sequence). CDR3 in DNA: TGTGCCAGTAGTATACAGTCCACCGGGGAGCTGTTTTTT. Translated, it gives CASSIQSTGELFF.

The chain couples TRBV7-9 to TRBJ1-2; the D is unclear. This CDR3 is built from 14 residues. CDR1 and CDR2 (germline): SEHNR, FQNEAQ (reference sequence). With 3 bases removed from V and 2 bases from J, the gap between germline ends came to 10 bases. The CDR3 loop reads CASSLFAGNYGYTF. The CDR3, as DNA: TGTGCCAGCAGCTTGTTTGCGGGGAACTATGGCTACACCTTC.

The V and J genes are TRBV24-1 and TRBJ1-1, with D tentatively TRBD1 (5 bases). From germline, CDR1 is KGHDR and CDR2 SFDVKD. V was trimmed by 3 bases and J by 3 bases, leaving 7 bases between them. The CDR3 length is 13 residues. In DNA, the CDR3 is TGTGCCACCAGTGATCCACAGGACACTGAAGCTTTCTTT. Encoded protein: CATSDPQDTEAFF.

The chain carries TRBV19 and TRBJ2-7; 9 bases are a match to TRBD2. With V trimmed by 3 bases and J by 0 bases, 12 bases remained unmatched. Germline V CDR1 and CDR2: LNHDA, SQIVND (reference sequence). The CDR3 has 18 amino acids. DNA for the CDR3: TGTGCCAGTAGTATCGCGGGGGGGGCGGGACGCCTCTCCTACGAGCAGTACTTC. This gives the protein CASSIAGGAGRLSYEQYF.

CDR3 protein: CASSLRGGSNEKLFF. DNA of the CDR3: TGTGCCAGCAGCTTAAGGGGGGGCTCTAATGAAAAACTGTTTTTT. The chain links TRBV7-2 to TRBJ1-4, with D possibly being TRBD1 (6 bases). The CDR3 spans 15 residues. Trimming left V 2 bases short and J 3 bases short, with 10 bases between. Germline V gene sequence: CDR1 SGHTA, CDR2 FQGNSA.

Written as DNA, the CDR3 is TGCAGCGTTGCCGGGACAGGGATTTATGGCTACACCTTC. Its protein is CSVAGTGIYGYTF. This chain links TRBV29-1 with TRBJ1-2, with 9 bases that match TRBD1. Germline trimming cut 4 bases from V and 5 bases from J; bases unmatched to any gene: 5. The CDR3 has 13 amino acids. Germline CDR1 SQVTM, CDR2 ANQGSEA.

Here the CDR3 DNA reads TGTGCCTGTACTACCGGGACTAGCGGGGGATCTTTTCCTGGTGAGCAGTTCTTC. Amino acids: CACTTGTSGGSFPGEQFF. This chain joins TRBV30 and TRBJ2-1; TRBD2 matches 14 bases. CDR1 and CDR2 (germline): GTSNPN, SVGIG (reference sequence). The CDR3 totals 18 residues. The ends lost 6 bases at V and 9 bases at J; junction bases unmatched: 19.

The chain has TRBV6-2 or TRBV6-3 and TRBJ1-5; 8 bases are shared with TRBD1. From germline, CDR1 is MNHEY and CDR2 SVGEGT. Trimming took 5 bases from V and 0 from J; bases not matched to a gene: 12. The CDR3 spans 18 residues. The CDR3 is CASSKRGDRIASNQPQHF. The CDR3, as DNA: TGTGCCAGCAGTAAACGCGGGGACAGGATAGCTAGCAATCAGCCCCAGCATTTT.

The rearrangement links TRBV7-9 to TRBJ2-2; 7 bases match TRBD1. V lost 4 bases, J lost 3 bases, and 11 bases stayed unmatched. This CDR3 has 17 amino acids. In germline, CDR1 is SEHNR, CDR2 FQNEAQ (reference sequence). This chain's CDR3 is CASSSWGGQAHTGELFF. CDR3 DNA sequence: TGTGCCAGCAGCTCCTGGGGCGGACAGGCACACACCGGGGAGCTGTTTTTT.

This chain links TRBV7-2 with TRBJ2-2; D unclear. The length of the CDR3 is 14 residues. The V end lost 0 bases, the J end lost 8 bases, and 10 bases lay between the germline ends. CDR1 and CDR2 (germline): SGHTA, FQGNSA. The CDR3 nucleotides read TGTGCCAGCAGCTTAGCCCTAGTCGGGGGGGAGCTGTTTTTT. It translates to CASSLALVGGELFF.

The chain carries TRBV10-3 and TRBJ2-5; weak D call: TRBD1 (6 bases). Germline V gene sequence: CDR1 ENHRY, CDR2 SYGVKD. The ends were cut back, 5 bases at V and 3 bases at J, with 13 bases in the middle. The CDR3 is 14 residues long. Written as DNA, the CDR3 is TGTGCCATCAGTTTCCCCGGGACAAAAGAGACCCAGTACTTC. This codes for CAISFPGTKETQYF.

This chain uses TRBV19 with TRBJ2-5, with 8 nucleotides matching TRBD1. The germline V gene has CDR1 LNHDA and CDR2 SQIVND (reference sequence). The CDR3 length is 14 residues. The V and J ends lost 2 bases and 5 bases, in that order; junction bases with no gene match: 4. The CDR3 protein is CASSIQGARETQYF. The CDR3 nucleotides read TGTGCCAGTAGTATACAGGGGGCTAGGGAGACCCAGTACTTC.

This rearrangement joins TRBV27 to TRBJ1-2; D perhaps matches TRBD1 (5 bases). Germline V gene data show CDR1 as MNHEY and CDR2 as SMNVEV (reference sequence). This CDR3 contains 13 residues. Trimming removed 5 bases from V and 5 bases from J, with 12 bases in between. The CDR3 reads CASSLGGSYGYTF. CDR3 DNA: TGTGCCAGCAGTCTGGGGGGTTCGTATGGCTACACCTTC.

This chain uses TRBV7-9 with TRBJ1-5, with TRBD1 matching 7 bases. V lost 5 bases, J lost 5 bases, and 6 bases stayed unmatched. The CDR3 consists of 14 residues. Germline V gene data show CDR1 as SEHNR and CDR2 as FQNEAQ (reference sequence). The CDR3 DNA follows: TGTGCCAGCAGCCCCTGGACAGGTGATCAGCCCCAGCATTTT. It codes for CASSPWTGDQPQHF.

The gene calls are TRBV28 and TRBJ1-4; 8 nucleotides match TRBD1. Losses at the gene ends were 10 bases for V and 8 bases for J; bases not matched to a gene: 12. The germline V gene encodes CDR1 MDHEN and CDR2 SYDVKM. The length of the CDR3 is 14 residues. The CDR3 protein is CATYGEQGGEKLFF. CDR3 in DNA: TGTGCCACTTACGGGGAACAGGGGGGGGAAAAACTGTTTTTT.

V is TRBV4-2 and J is TRBJ2-3, with TRBD1 identical over 7 bases. Trimming took 2 bases from V and 6 from J; bases not matched to a gene: 14. Germline assignment: CDR1 LGHNA and CDR2 YNFKEQ. The CDR3 extends over 17 amino acids. CDR3 region: CASSQNTGQVRTDTQYF. In DNA, the CDR3 is TGTGCCAGCAGCCAAAATACAGGACAGGTTAGGACCGATACGCAGTATTTT.

This clone has more than one count but fewer than ten. The rearrangement uses TRBV5-1 and TRBJ2-1, with 7 bases identical to TRBD1. The V segment lost 4 bases and the J segment 5 bases; nucleotides outside the gene matches: 3. This CDR3 is built from 13 residues. Germline values: CDR1 SGHRS, CDR2 YFSETQ. For the CDR3, the DNA is TGCGCCAGCAGCGGGGACAGTGACAATGAGCAGTTCTTC. The encoded protein is CASSGDSDNEQFF.

The J gene is TRBJ2-5, the V gene TRBV28; 8 bases line up with TRBD1. Trimming at V came to 6 bases and at J to 5 bases, leaving 11 bases not matched to a gene. The CDR3 covers 15 residues. CDR1 and CDR2 (germline): MDHEN, SYDVKM. CDR3 region: CASSRYQGAGETQYF. The DNA for the CDR3 is TGTGCCAGCAGCCGATATCAGGGGGCGGGTGAGACCCAGTACTTC.